The 28 T cell receptor beta chains listed next were all sequenced from one sample in a study of T cells after yellow fever vaccination. MiXCR, run by TCRdb on the 5' RACE reads, gives a single entry per CDR3 protein. The sample contains about 210,000 distinct CDR3 sequences, 6.7% of which appear only once. Sample: CD4+ T cells sorted from PBMCs, taken on the day of the yellow fever booster vaccination. Every receptor here comes from a man younger than 40 who received the YFV17D yellow fever vaccine.

V gene TRBV28 combines with J gene TRBJ2-7; TRBD2 matches 10 bases. V trimming: 3 bases; J trimming: 3 bases; junction bases outside the gene matches: 5. Per the germline V gene, CDR1 is MDHEN and CDR2 is SYDVKM. The CDR3 is made up of 15 amino acids. This CDR3 reads CASSFQTSGNYEQYF. The CDR3 DNA sequence: TGTGCCAGCAGTTTTCAAACTAGCGGGAACTACGAGCAGTACTTC.

This clonotype was seen more than once but under ten times. The V and J genes are TRBV4-1 and TRBJ2-3; D is unresolved. There are 16 residues in the CDR3. V gave up 1 base and J gave up 2 bases, with 13 bases separating them. Per germline, CDR1 MGHRA and CDR2 YSYEKL. The CDR3 sequence is CASSQVSRMPTDTQYF. The CDR3, as DNA: TGCGCCAGCAGCCAAGTTTCACGGATGCCCACAGATACGCAGTATTTT.

This clonotype was detected a few times. V usage is TRBV6-2 or TRBV6-3 and J usage is TRBJ2-7; 10 bases fit TRBD2. This CDR3 contains 15 residues. The germline V gene has CDR1 MNHEY and CDR2 SVGEGT. The V and J ends lost 6 bases and 4 bases, in that order; junction bases with no gene match: 9. The CDR3 coding sequence is TGTGCCAGCAGATCACAGGGACTAGCGAATTACGAGCAGTACTTC. This sequence encodes CASRSQGLANYEQYF.

This clonotype was observed a handful of times. The rearrangement uses TRBV20-1 and TRBJ2-7; D remains ambiguous. Germline CDR1 is DFQATT and CDR2 is SNEGSKA (reference sequence). V lost 1 base and J lost 1, with 11 bases in between. The CDR3 length is 14 residues. CDR3: CSARAGSFSYEQYF. CDR3 sequence (DNA): TGCAGTGCTAGAGCCGGATCTTTTTCCTACGAGCAGTACTTC.

CDR3 residues: CASRKAGGTYEQYF. In nucleotides, the CDR3 is TGTGCCAGTAGGAAGGCGGGAGGCACCTACGAGCAGTACTTC. This chain uses TRBV19 with TRBJ2-7; 8 bases are a match to TRBD2. The germline CDR1 and CDR2 sequences are LNHDA and SQIVND (reference sequence). CDR3 length: 14 residues. With 6 bases clipped from V and 2 bases from J, the junction kept 6 bases outside the gene matches.

The sample holds many counts of this clonotype. V gene TRBV12-3 or TRBV12-4 combines with J gene TRBJ2-3; D not resolved. CDR3 length equals 12 residues. Trimming pared 1 base from V and 14 bases from J, leaving 13 bases between. DNA for the CDR3: TGTGCCAGCAGTTTAGGCTACATCTCCCCGTATTTT. Residues: CASSLGYISPYF.

A few counts support this clonotype. The rearrangement links TRBV5-4 to TRBJ2-1; the D gene is possibly TRBD1 (6 bases). Per germline, CDR1 SGHNT and CDR2 YYREEE (reference sequence). This CDR3 contains 12 residues. Between the trimmed V and J ends, which lost 4 bases and 14 bases, there was a span of 16 bases. The CDR3 nucleotides are TGTGCCAGCAGCCCTCCACAGGGAACGAAGTTCTTC. Translated, it gives CASSPPQGTKFF.

In this sample, this clonotype turned up many times. This chain uses TRBV24-1 with TRBJ1-2; D is undetermined. This CDR3 contains 13 residues. Germline CDR1 reads KGHDR; CDR2 reads SFDVKD. Trimming stripped 3 bases from V and 7 bases from J, with 11 bases between. The CDR3 protein is CATSDRPMGGYTF. The CDR3 nucleotides are TGTGCCACCAGTGATCGACCCATGGGTGGCTACACCTTC.

This clonotype was detected many times. The chain employs TRBV3-1 and TRBJ2-7, with 8 bases matching TRBD2. This CDR3 is 15 amino acids long. V trimming: 3 bases; J trimming: 0 bases; junction bases outside the gene matches: 4. Germline V CDR1 and CDR2: LGHDT, YNNKEL (reference sequence). The CDR3 loop is CASSQKAGASYEQYF. The CDR3 bases are TGTGCCAGCAGCCAGAAAGCGGGAGCCTCCTACGAGCAGTACTTC.

The chain joins TRBV7-2 to TRBJ1-2; D might be TRBD1 (6 bases). This CDR3 contains 16 residues. Trimming left V 2 bases short and J 7 bases short, with 20 bases between. The germline gives CDR1 SGHTA, CDR2 FQGNSA. CDR3 coding DNA: TGTGCCAGCAGCTTAAGCCCTCTCAACAGGGCTCGTGGCTACACCTTC. This translates into CASSLSPLNRARGYTF.

The gene calls are TRBV25-1 and TRBJ2-1, with 9 bases identical to TRBD2. This CDR3 is built from 17 residues. The V gene's germline CDR1 is MGHDK and CDR2 SYGVNS. The J segment lost 7 bases and the V segment lost 3 bases, leaving 13 bases of the junction unmatched. CDR3 nucleotide sequence: TGTGCCAGCAGTGATCCTGGCCTCCTAAGCGGGAGGAATGAGCAGTTCTTC. Protein product: CASSDPGLLSGRNEQFF.

This clonotype was seen repeatedly, ten times or more. The V and J genes are TRBV5-1 and TRBJ2-2, with 13 bases fitting TRBD2. Germline V lookup: CDR1 SGHRS, CDR2 YFSETQ. V trimming: 4 bases; J trimming: 4 bases; junction bases outside the gene matches: 10. The CDR3 consists of 18 residues. CDR3 sequence: CASSRIPGLAGITGELFF. The DNA for the CDR3 is TGCGCCAGCAGCCGTATACCGGGACTAGCGGGAATCACCGGGGAGCTGTTTTTT.

This clonotype was counted many times. The chain employs TRBV6-2 or TRBV6-3 and TRBJ2-7; D not certain. Germline CDR1 MNHEY, CDR2 SVGEGT. V shed 7 bases and J shed 6 bases, with 16 bases lying between them. This CDR3 has 13 residues. DNA of the CDR3: TGTGCCAGCATGCTGGGAATGTTCTTCGAGCAGTACTTC. Its translation is CASMLGMFFEQYF.

The chain has TRBV18 and TRBJ2-1; weak D call: TRBD1 (6 bases). Germline assignment: CDR1 KGHSH and CDR2 LQKENI. The CDR3 contains 14 residues. The V end lost 5 bases, the J end lost 7 bases, and 15 bases lay between the germline ends. The CDR3 spells CASSKVSGANEQFF. CDR3 nucleotide sequence: TGTGCCAGCTCAAAGGTGTCAGGGGCGAATGAGCAGTTCTTC.

This clonotype has ten or more counts. The chain joins TRBV25-1 to TRBJ1-5, with TRBD1 identical over 7 bases. V shed 6 bases, J shed 5 bases, and the junction held 7 bases outside the gene matches. The CDR3 is 14 residues long. The germline CDR1 and CDR2 sequences are MGHDK and SYGVNS. CDR3 in amino acids: CASRETGTDQPQHF. CDR3 sequence (DNA): TGTGCCAGCAGGGAGACAGGGACGGATCAGCCCCAGCATTTT.

This rearrangement joins TRBV4-3 to TRBJ2-1; no firm D call. The length of the CDR3 is 17 residues. Looked up from germline, CDR1 is LGHNA and CDR2 is YSLEER. V was shortened by 0 bases and J by 0 bases, with 12 bases between the two germline ends. CDR3: CASSQDPGSSSYNEQFF. The CDR3 bases are TGCGCCAGCAGCCAAGATCCCGGATCGAGCTCCTACAATGAGCAGTTCTTC.

The sample holds a few counts of this clonotype. The chain combines TRBV18 with TRBJ1-5; 9 nucleotides align to TRBD1. V trimming: 4 bases; J trimming: 7 bases; junction bases outside the gene matches: 8. CDR3 length: 15 amino acids. Per germline, CDR1 KGHSH and CDR2 LQKENI. The CDR3 DNA sequence: TGTGCCAGCTCACGTGCCACAGGGGGCAGGCAGCCCCAGCATTTT. Translating it yields CASSRATGGRQPQHF.

This clonotype came up a few times. The J gene is TRBJ2-1, the V gene TRBV18, with 11 bases that match TRBD1. The CDR3 runs 15 residues. Trimming took 3 bases from V and 7 from J; bases not matched to a gene: 5. Germline V gene lookup returns CDR1 KGHSH and CDR2 LQKENI. The CDR3 bases are TGTGCCAGCTCACCCGGACAGGGGGCAAGGAATGAGCAGTTCTTC. As protein: CASSPGQGARNEQFF.

The chain uses TRBV20-1 and TRBJ2-1; D might be TRBD1 (5 bases). V lost 7 bases to trimming and J lost 7 bases, with 8 bases between them. Looked up from germline, CDR1 is DFQATT and CDR2 is SNEGSKA (reference sequence). This CDR3 is 10 amino acids long. The CDR3 region has the DNA TGCAGTGGACAGTATAATGAGCAGTTCTTC. This encodes CSGQYNEQFF.

This clonotype was recorded many times. In DNA, the CDR3 is TGCAGTGCTAGAAGGACAGTCACGAATGAAAAACTGTTTTTT. Residues: CSARRTVTNEKLFF. The V and J genes are TRBV20-1 and TRBJ1-4, with D possibly TRBD1 on 6 matching bases. Trimming took 2 bases from V and 5 from J, leaving 12 bases between them. CDR1 DFQATT and CDR2 SNEGSKA come from the germline V gene (reference sequence). The CDR3 is 14 amino acids.

This clonotype was detected ten times or more. The J gene is TRBJ2-1, the V gene TRBV5-1, with unresolved D. CDR1 is SGHRS and CDR2 is YFSETQ in the germline V gene. The length of the CDR3 is 15 residues. V lost 2 bases, J lost 7 bases, and 16 bases lay in between. The CDR3 DNA is TGCGCCAGCAGCTTTCGAGTTCCTCTAGGGAATGAGCAGTTCTTC. Encoded protein: CASSFRVPLGNEQFF.

A few counts support this clonotype. The rearrangement uses TRBV7-2 and TRBJ2-1, with 9 bases lining up with TRBD2. The germline gives CDR1 SGHTA, CDR2 FQGNSA. This CDR3 contains 16 residues. J lost 0 bases, V lost 4 bases, and 4 bases had no gene match. For the CDR3, the DNA is TGTGCCAGCAGCTCAGGACTAGCGAGCTCCTACAATGAGCAGTTCTTC. Protein sequence: CASSSGLASSYNEQFF.

This clonotype was found many times. J is TRBJ2-1 and V is TRBV19; TRBD2 agrees at 10 bases. The ends lost 4 bases at V and 9 bases at J; junction bases unmatched: 6. Germline V lookup: CDR1 LNHDA, CDR2 SQIVND (reference sequence). The CDR3 covers 14 residues. DNA of the CDR3: TGTGCCAGTAGTACCTTAGCGGGAGGAATTGAGCAGTTCTTC. Protein: CASSTLAGGIEQFF. Complete variable domain (other parts from reference TRBV19 and TRBJ2-1): DGGITQSPKYLFRKEGQNVTLSCEQNLNHDAMYWYRQDPGQGLRLIYYSQIVNDFQKGDIAEGYSVSREKKESFPLTVTSAQKNPTAFYLCASSTLAGGIEQFFGPGTRLTVL.

This clonotype was picked up many times. In DNA, the CDR3 is TGCGCCAGCAGCCCCCCAACAGGGAGCGGGTCGGATGAGCAGTTCTTC. It translates to CASSPPTGSGSDEQFF. The chain combines TRBV5-1 with TRBJ2-1; D may be TRBD1 or TRBD2 (6 bases each). Germline V gene data show CDR1 as SGHRS and CDR2 as YFSETQ. Trimming cost V 4 bases and J 8 bases, with 22 bases left between them. CDR3 length equals 16 residues.

This clonotype was picked up many times. The rearrangement uses TRBV20-1 and TRBJ2-3, with D tentatively TRBD1 (7 bases). Germline CDR1 is DFQATT and CDR2 is SNEGSKA (reference sequence). The CDR3 has 18 amino acids. V was cut by 6 bases and J by 1 base, with 26 bases left in between. CDR3 loop: CSAPGGPHHLLGTDTQYF. DNA for the CDR3: TGCAGTGCCCCAGGGGGGCCCCATCATTTACTAGGCACAGATACGCAGTATTTT.

This clonotype has at least ten counts. The chain uses TRBV11-3 and TRBJ2-5; maybe TRBD2 (6 bases). Trimming removed 1 base at V and 1 base at J, with 13 bases between. The CDR3 has 16 amino acids. Looked up from germline, CDR1 is SGHNT and CDR2 is YENEEA. CDR3 sequence: CASSLVSRTTQETQYF. DNA for the CDR3: TGTGCCAGCAGCTTAGTATCCCGGACTACCCAAGAGACCCAGTACTTC.

This clonotype was observed a handful of times. This chain connects TRBV7-3 to TRBJ2-1, with D perhaps TRBD1 (6 bases). The CDR3 spans 17 residues. V was clipped by 5 bases and J by 0 bases, with 17 bases between them. In germline, CDR1 is SGHTA, CDR2 FQGTGA. Here the CDR3 reads CASSAQTGSSSYNEQFF. CDR3 nucleotides: TGTGCCAGCAGCGCACAAACAGGGTCGAGCTCCTACAATGAGCAGTTCTTC. Full variable domain (rest looked up from reference TRBV7-3 and TRBJ2-1): GAGVSQTPSNKVTEKGKYVELRCDPISGHTALYWYRQSLGQGPEFLIYFQGTGAADDSGLPNDRFFAVRPEGSVSTLKIQRTERGDSAVYLCASSAQTGSSSYNEQFFGPGTRLTVL.

V and J are TRBV4-3 and TRBJ2-1; D gene ambiguous. The CDR3 has 13 residues. The germline V gene encodes CDR1 LGHNA and CDR2 YSLEER. The germline V and J ends were trimmed by 3 bases and 3 bases, with 6 bases remaining between them. This CDR3 is CASSQKVYNEQFF. The CDR3 bases are TGCGCCAGCAGCCAGAAAGTCTACAATGAGCAGTTCTTC.